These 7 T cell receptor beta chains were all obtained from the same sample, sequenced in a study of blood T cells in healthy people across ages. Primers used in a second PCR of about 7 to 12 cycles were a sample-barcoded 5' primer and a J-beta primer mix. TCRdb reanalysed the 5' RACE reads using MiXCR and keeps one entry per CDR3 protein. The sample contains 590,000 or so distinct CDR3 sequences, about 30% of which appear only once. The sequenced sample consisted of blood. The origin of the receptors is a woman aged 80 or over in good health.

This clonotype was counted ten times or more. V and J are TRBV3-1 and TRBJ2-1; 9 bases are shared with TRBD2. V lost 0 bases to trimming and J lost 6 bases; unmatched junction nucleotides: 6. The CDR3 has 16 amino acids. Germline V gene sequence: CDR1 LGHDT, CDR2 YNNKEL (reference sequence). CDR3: CASSQEGGGARNEQFF. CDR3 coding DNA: TGTGCCAGCAGCCAAGAGGGCGGGGGGGCCCGCAATGAGCAGTTCTTC.

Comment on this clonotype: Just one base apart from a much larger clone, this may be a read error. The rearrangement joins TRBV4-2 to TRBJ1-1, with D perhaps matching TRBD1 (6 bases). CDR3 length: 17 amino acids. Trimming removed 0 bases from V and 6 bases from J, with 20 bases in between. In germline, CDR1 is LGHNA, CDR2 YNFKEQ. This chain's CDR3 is CASSQDGRGLQRAEAFF. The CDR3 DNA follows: TGTGCCAGCAGCCAAGATGGCCGGGGGCTACAAAGGGCTGAAGCTTTCTTT.

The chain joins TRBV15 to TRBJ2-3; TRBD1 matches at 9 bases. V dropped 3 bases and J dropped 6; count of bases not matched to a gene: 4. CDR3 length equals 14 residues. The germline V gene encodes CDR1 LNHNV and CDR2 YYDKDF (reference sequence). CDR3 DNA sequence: TGTGCCACCAGCAGGGGGGACAGGGCTGATACGCAGTATTTT. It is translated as CATSRGDRADTQYF.

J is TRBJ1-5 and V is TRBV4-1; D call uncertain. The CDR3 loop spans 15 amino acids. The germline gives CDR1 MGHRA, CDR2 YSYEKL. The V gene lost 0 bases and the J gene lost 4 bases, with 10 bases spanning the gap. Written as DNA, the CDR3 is TGCGCCAGCAGCCAAGATTCAGCCCGGAATCAGCCCCAGCATTTT. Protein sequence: CASSQDSARNQPQHF.

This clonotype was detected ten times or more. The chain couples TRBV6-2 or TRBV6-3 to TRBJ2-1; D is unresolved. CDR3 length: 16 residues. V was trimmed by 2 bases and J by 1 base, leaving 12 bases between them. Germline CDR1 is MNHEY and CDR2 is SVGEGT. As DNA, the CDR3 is TGTGCCAGCAGTTACGGCGCTTTTCGTTCCTACAATGAGCAGTTCTTC. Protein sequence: CASSYGAFRSYNEQFF.

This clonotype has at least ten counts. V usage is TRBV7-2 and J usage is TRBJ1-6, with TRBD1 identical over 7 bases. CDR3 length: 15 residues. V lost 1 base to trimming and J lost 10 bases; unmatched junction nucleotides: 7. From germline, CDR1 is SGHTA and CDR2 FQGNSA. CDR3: CASSLDKGAVSPLHF. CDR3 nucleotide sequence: TGTGCCAGCAGCTTAGACAAGGGGGCTGTGTCACCCCTCCACTTT.

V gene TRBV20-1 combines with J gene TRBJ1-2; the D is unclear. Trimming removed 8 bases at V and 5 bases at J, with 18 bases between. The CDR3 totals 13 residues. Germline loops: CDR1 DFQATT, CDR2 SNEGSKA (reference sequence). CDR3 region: CSLLGERSYGYTF. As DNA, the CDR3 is TGCAGTCTCCTCGGAGAACGGTCATATGGCTACACCTTC.